This T cell receptor beta chain originates from a study of shared clonotypes between healthy human individuals. Broader study findings: Specimens sampled were limited to blood, with tissue repertoires likely differing. Deeper or shallower sequencing was expected to change how clonotypes are shared among donors.

Germline CDR1 MNHNS, CDR2 SASEGT. V lost 2 bases to trimming and J lost 4 bases, with 20 bases between them. This CDR3 has 17 amino acids. Concerning this clone: The antigen remains undetermined.

Deep-level running was used for the assay. Every immunoSEQ plate was one replicate of a subset's evenly spread DNA. Using immunoSEQ multiplex PCR, the repertoire was profiled, and TCRdb retains in-frame clones only, with some absent. The sample comprises about 490,000 clones, about 82% of which are singletons, and 10% to 15% rests with the top ten. This clonotype was sampled from a woman aged 40-49 years in good health. Some clones in this sample may be carry-over from other donors' samples. The genes are TRBV6-1 and TRBJ1-2; D might be TRBD1 (6 bases). What was sequenced was PBMCs. CDR3 nucleotide sequence: TGTGCCAGCAGTGAATTCCGGTCCGGGGGCGGTGGCTATGGCTACACCTTC. As protein: CASSEFRSGGGGYGYTF.